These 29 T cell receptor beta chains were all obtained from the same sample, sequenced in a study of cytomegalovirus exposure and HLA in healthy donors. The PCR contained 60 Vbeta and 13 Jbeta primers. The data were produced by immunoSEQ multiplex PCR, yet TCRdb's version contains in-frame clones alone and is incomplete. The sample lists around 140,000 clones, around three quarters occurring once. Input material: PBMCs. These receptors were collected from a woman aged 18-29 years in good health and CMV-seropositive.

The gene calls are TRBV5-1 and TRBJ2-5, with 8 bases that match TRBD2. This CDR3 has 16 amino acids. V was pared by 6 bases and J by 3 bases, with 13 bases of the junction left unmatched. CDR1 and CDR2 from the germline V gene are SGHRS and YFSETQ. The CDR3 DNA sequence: TGCGCCAGCACCAGGTCGGGGGGGGGCCTCAAAGAGACCCAGTACTTC. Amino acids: CASTRSGGGLKETQYF.

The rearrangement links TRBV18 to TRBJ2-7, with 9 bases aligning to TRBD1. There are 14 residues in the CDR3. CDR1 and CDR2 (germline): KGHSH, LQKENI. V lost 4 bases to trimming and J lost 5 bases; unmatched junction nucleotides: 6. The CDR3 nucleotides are TGTGCCAGCTCACAGGGACAGGGATTGCACGAGCAGTACTTC. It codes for CASSQGQGLHEQYF.

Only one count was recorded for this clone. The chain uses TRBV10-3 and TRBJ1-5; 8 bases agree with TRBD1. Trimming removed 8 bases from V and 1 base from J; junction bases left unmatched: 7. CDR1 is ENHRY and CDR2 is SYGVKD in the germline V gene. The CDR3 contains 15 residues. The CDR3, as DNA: TGTGCCATCGGGACAGGAGAGTCAAGCAATCAGCCCCAGCATTTT. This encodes CAIGTGESSNQPQHF.

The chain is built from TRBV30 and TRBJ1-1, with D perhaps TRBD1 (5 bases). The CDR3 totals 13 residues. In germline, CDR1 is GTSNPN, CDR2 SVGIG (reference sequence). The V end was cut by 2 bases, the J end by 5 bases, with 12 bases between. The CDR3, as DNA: TGTGCCTGGAGTCTAGGGGCGCGAACTGAAGCTTTCTTT. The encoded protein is CAWSLGARTEAFF.

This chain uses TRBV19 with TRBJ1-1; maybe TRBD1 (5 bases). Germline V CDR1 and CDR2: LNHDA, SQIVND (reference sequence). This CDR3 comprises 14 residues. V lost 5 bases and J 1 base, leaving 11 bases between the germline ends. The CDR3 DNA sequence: TGTGCCAGTAGTCAGGGAGGACAGAACACTGAAGCTTTCTTT. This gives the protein CASSQGGQNTEAFF. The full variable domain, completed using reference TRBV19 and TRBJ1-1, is DGGITQSPKYLFRKEGQNVTLSCEQNLNHDAMYWYRQDPGQGLRLIYYSQIVNDFQKGDIAEGYSVSREKKESFPLTVTSAQKNPTAFYLCASSQGGQNTEAFFGQGTRLTVV.

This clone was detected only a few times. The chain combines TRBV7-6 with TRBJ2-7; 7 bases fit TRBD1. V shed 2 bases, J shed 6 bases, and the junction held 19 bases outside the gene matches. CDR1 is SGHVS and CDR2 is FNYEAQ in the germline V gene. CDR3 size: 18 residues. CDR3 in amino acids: CASSLTAGTAYSRVEQYF. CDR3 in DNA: TGTGCCAGCAGCTTAACAGCCGGGACAGCGTATTCCCGTGTCGAGCAGTACTTC.

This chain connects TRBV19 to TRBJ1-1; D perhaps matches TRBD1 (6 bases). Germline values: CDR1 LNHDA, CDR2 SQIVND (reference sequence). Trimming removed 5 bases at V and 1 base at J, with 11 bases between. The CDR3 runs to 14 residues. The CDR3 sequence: CASSFRQENTEAFF. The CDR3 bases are TGTGCCAGTAGTTTTAGACAGGAGAACACTGAAGCTTTCTTT.

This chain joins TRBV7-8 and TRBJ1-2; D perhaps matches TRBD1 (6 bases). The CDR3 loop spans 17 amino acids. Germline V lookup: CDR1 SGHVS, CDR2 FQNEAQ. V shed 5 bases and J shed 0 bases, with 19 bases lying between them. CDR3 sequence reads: CASSLYGQITTNYGYTF. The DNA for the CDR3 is TGTGCCAGCAGCCTATATGGACAGATCACAACTAACTATGGCTACACCTTC.

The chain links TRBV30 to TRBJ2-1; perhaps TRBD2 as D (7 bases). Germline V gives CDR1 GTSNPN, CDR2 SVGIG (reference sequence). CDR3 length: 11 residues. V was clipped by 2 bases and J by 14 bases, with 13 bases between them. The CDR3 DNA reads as TGTGCCTGGAGTCCTGGGGGGGCTGAGTTCTTC. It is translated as CAWSPGGAEFF. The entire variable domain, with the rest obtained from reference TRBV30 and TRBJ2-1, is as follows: SQTIHQWPATLVQPVGSPLSLECTVEGTSNPNLYWYRQAAGRGLQLLFYSVGIGQISSEVPQNLSASRPQDRQFILSSKKLLLSDSGFYLCAWSPGGAEFFGPGTRLTVL.

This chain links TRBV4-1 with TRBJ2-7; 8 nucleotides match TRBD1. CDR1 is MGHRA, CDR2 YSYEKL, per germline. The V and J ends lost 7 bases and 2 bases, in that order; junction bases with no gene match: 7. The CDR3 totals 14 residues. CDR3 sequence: CASKFGTGAYEQYF. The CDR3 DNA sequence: TGCGCCAGCAAGTTCGGGACAGGTGCCTACGAGCAGTACTTC.

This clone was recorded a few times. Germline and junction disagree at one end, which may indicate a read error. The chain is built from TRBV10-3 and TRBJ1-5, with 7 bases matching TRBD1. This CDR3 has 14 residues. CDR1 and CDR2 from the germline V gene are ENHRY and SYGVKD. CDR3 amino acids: CAISEGGGNQPQHF. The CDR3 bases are TGTGCCATCAGTGAGGGAGGGGGCAACCAGCCCCAGCATTTT.

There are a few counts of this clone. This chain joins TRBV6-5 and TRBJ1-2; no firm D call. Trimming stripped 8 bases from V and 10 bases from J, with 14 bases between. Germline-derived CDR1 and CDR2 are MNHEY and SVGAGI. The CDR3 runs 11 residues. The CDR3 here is CASEASEDYTF. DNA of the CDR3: TGTGCCAGCGAGGCGTCGGAGGACTACACCTTC.

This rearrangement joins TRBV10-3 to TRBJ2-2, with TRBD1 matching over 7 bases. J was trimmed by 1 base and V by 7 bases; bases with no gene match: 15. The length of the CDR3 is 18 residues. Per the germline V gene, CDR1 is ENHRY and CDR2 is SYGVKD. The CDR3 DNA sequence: TGTGCCATCAAACCGGAACAGGGGACCGTTAGGAACACCGGGGAGCTGTTTTTT. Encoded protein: CAIKPEQGTVRNTGELFF.

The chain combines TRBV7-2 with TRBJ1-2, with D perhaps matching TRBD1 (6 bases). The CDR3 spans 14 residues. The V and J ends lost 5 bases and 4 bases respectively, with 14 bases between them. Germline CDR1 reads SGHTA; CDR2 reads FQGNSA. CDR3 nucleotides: TGTGCCAGCAGCCTACAGGGCTATGGCTATGGCTACACCTTC. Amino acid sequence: CASSLQGYGYGYTF.

In DNA, the CDR3 is TGCGCCAGCAGCTTGGCAGGGACAGGTGTAGATGGCTACACCTTC. Amino acids: CASSLAGTGVDGYTF. This chain links TRBV5-1 with TRBJ1-2; 8 nucleotides line up with TRBD1. Trimming at V came to 0 bases and at J to 6 bases, leaving 7 bases not matched to a gene. The CDR3 has 15 residues. The germline V gene encodes CDR1 SGHRS and CDR2 YFSETQ.

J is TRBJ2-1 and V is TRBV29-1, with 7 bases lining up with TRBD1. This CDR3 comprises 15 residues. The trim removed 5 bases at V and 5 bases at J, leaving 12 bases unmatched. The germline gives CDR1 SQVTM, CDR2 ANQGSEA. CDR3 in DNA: TGCAGCGTTCACCCGGGCCAGGGGGTTCACAATGAGCAGTTCTTC. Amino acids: CSVHPGQGVHNEQFF.

The CDR3 DNA reads TGTGCCAGCAGCGATACCGGGACTAGCGGGGGGGTCTGGACCGGGGAGCTGTTTTTT. This gives the protein CASSDTGTSGGVWTGELFF. V gene TRBV7-9 combines with J gene TRBJ2-2; 16 bases line up with TRBD2. Germline values: CDR1 SEHNR, CDR2 FQNEAQ (reference sequence). This CDR3 comprises 19 residues. Germline trimming cut 5 bases from V and 5 bases from J; bases unmatched to any gene: 11. Supplemented by reference TRBV7-9 and TRBJ2-2, the full variable domain reads DTGVSQNPRHKITKRGQNVTFRCDPISEHNRLYWYRQTLGQGPEFLTYFQNEAQLEKSRLLSDRFSAERPKGSFSTLEIQRTEQGDSAMYLCASSDTGTSGGVWTGELFFGEGSRLTVL.

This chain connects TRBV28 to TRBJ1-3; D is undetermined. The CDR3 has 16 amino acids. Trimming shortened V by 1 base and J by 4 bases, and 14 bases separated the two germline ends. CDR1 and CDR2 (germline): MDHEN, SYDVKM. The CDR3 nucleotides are TGTGCCAGCAGTTTATCTGGGCATTACTCAGGAAACACCATATATTTT. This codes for CASSLSGHYSGNTIYF.

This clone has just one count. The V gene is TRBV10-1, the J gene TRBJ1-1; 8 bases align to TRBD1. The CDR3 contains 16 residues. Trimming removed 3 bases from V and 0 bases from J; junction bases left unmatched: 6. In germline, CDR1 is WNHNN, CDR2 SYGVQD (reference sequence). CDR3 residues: CASSESPGQVNTEAFF. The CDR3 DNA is TGCGCCAGCAGTGAAAGTCCGGGACAGGTGAACACTGAAGCTTTCTTT.

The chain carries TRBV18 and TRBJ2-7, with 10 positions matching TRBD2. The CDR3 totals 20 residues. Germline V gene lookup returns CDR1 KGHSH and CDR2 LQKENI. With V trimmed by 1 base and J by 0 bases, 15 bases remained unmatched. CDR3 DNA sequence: TGTGCCAGCTCACCACTCGTATCGGTTCGGACTAGCGGCGGCTCCTACGAGCAGTACTTC. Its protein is CASSPLVSVRTSGGSYEQYF.

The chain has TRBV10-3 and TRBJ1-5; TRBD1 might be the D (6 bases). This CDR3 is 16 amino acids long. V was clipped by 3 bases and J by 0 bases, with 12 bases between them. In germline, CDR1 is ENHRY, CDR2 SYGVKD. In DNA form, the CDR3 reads TGTGCCATCAGTGATGGACAGCTCTATAGCAATCAGCCCCAGCATTTT. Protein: CAISDGQLYSNQPQHF.

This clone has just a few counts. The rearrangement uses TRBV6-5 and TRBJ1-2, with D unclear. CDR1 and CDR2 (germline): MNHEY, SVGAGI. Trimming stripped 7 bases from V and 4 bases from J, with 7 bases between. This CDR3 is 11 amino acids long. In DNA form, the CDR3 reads TGTGCCAGCAAATCCTCCTATGGCTACACCTTC. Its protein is CASKSSYGYTF.

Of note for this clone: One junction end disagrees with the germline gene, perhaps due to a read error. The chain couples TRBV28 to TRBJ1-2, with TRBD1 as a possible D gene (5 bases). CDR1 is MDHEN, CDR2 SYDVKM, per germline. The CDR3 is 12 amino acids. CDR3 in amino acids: CASSLPGLPRRF. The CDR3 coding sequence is TGTGCCAGCAGTTTGCCGGGACTTCCCCGTCGCTTC.

CDR3 in DNA: TGCAGCGCCGGCTGGAGGATGAACACTGAAGCTTTCTTT. Translation gives CSAGWRMNTEAFF. This rearrangement joins TRBV29-1 to TRBJ1-1; D ambiguous. CDR3 size: 13 residues. Germline V CDR1 and CDR2: SQVTM, ANQGSEA. Trimming took off 7 bases at V and 0 bases at J, with 12 bases between the two ends.

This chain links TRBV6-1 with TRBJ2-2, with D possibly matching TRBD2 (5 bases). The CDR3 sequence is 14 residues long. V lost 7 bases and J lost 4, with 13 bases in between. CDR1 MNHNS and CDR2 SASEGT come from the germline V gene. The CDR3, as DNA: TGTGCCAGCACTAGGTCCGGGGTCACCGGGGAGCTGTTTTTT. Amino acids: CASTRSGVTGELFF.

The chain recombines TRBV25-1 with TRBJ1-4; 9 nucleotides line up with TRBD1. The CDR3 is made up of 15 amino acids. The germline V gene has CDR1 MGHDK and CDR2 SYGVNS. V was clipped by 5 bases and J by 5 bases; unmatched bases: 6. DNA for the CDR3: TGTGCCAGCAGTACTCCGACAGGGGGGAATGAAAAACTGTTTTTT. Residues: CASSTPTGGNEKLFF.

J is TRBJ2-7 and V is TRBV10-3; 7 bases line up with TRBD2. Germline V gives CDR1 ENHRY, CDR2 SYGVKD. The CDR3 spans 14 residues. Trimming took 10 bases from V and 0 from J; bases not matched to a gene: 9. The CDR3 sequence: CATGGRDNSYEQYF. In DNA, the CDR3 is TGTGCCACCGGAGGGAGGGATAACTCCTACGAGCAGTACTTC.

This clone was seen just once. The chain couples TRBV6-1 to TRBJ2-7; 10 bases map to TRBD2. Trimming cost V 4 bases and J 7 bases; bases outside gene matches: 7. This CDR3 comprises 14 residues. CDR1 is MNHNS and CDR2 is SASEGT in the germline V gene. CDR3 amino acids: CASSAEPGLAEQYF. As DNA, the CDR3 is TGTGCCAGCAGTGCGGAACCGGGACTAGCGGAGCAGTACTTC.

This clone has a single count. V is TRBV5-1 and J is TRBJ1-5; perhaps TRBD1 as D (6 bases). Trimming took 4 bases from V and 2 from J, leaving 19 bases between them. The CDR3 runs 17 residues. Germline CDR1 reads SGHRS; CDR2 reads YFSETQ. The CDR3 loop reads CASSPGARRDGNQPQHF. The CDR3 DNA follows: TGCGCCAGCAGCCCAGGGGCGCGACGAGATGGCAATCAGCCCCAGCATTTT.